This TCR beta chain was documented in a study of OX40 agonist ivuxolimab in advanced cancers. The wider study: The study treated patients with ivuxolimab, an agonistic anti-OX40 (CD134) antibody. Recorded diagnoses for dose-escalation patients were hepatocellular carcinoma, melanoma, renal cell or head and neck cancer. A mean age of roughly 66 years, range roughly 20 to 80, was recorded, and roughly 83% were male. Earlier treatment with anti-PD-1, anti-PD-L1 or anti-CTLA-4 was permitted, and 30% to 40% had received some.

Trimming shortened V by 5 bases and J by 5 bases, and 21 bases separated the two germline ends. The CDR3 sequence is 16 residues long. Germline V CDR1 and CDR2: SSHAT, FNYEAQ (reference sequence). Generated by immunoSEQ multiplex PCR, the TCRdb table keeps only in-frame clones and is missing some. The sample lists around 150,000 clones; roughly 91% were seen once. This clonotype originated in an adult with an advanced solid tumor such as melanoma, head and neck, liver or kidney cancer. The V gene is TRBV7-7, the J gene TRBJ2-5, with D perhaps being TRBD1 or TRBD2 (7 bases each). The sample in question was CD4+ or CD8+ T cells sorted from blood, obtained in a trial of the OX40 agonist ivuxolimab. DNA for the CDR3: TGTGCCAGCAGCCAGGGGGGGACGAAGGTCCGCGAGACCCAGTACTTC. It encodes CASSQGGTKVRETQYF. Full variable domain (rest looked up from reference TRBV7-7 and TRBJ2-5): GAGVSQSPRYKVTKRGQDVTLRCDPISSHATLYWYQQALGQGPEFLTYFNYEAQPDKSGLPSDRFSAERPEGSISTLTIQRTEQRDSAMYRCASSQGGTKVRETQYFGPGTRLLVL.